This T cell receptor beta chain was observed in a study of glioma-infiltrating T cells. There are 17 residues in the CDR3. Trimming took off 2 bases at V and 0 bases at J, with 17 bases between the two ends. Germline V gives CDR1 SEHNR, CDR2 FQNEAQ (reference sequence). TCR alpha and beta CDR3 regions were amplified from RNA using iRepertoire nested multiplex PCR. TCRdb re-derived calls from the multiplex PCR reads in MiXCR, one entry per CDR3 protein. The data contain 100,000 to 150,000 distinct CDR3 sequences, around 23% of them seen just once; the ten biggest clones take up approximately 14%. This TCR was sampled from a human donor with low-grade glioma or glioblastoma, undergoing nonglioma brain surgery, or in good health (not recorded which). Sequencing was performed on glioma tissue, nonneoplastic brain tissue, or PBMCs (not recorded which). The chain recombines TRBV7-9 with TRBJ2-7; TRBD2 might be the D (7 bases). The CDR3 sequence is CASSLRGGVYSSYEQYF. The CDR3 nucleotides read TGTGCCAGCAGCTTAAGGGGGGGCGTGTACAGCTCCTACGAGCAGTACTTC.